This T cell receptor beta chain was found in a study of blood T cell repertoires in COVID-19. In the study overall: Samples came from the United States, Italy and Spain, spanning acute and convalescent COVID-19.

The V end lost 4 bases, the J end lost 1 base, and 8 bases lay between the germline ends. This CDR3 region has 13 residues. Germline values: CDR1 MDHEN, CDR2 SYDVKM. This table comes from immunoSEQ multiplex PCR, and its TCRdb copy is limited to in-frame clones, with some not included. Here the sample spans approximately 250,000 clones, around 86% being singletons. The genes are TRBV28 and TRBJ2-7, with D unclear. The clonotype comes from a woman aged 80 or over with COVID-19, enrolled during active disease. Sequenced sample: peripheral blood. DNA for the CDR3: TGTGCCAGCAGTTATGACACTTCCTACGAGCAGTACTTC. Translation: CASSYDTSYEQYF. Variable domain in full (rest from reference TRBV28 and TRBJ2-7): DVKVTQSSRYLVKRTGEKVFLECVQDMDHENMFWYRQDPGLGLRLIYFSYDVKMKEKGDIPEGYSVSREKKERFSLILESASTNQTSMYLCASSYDTSYEQYFGPGTRLTVT.